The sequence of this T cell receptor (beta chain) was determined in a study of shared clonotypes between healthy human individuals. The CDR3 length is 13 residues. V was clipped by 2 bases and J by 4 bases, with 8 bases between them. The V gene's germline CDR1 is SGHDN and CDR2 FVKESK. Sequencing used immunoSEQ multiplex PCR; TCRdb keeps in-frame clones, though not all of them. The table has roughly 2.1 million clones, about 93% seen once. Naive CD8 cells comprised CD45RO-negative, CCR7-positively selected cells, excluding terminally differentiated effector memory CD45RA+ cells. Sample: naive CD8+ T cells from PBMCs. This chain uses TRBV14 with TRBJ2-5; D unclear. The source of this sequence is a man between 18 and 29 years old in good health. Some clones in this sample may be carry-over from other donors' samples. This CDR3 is CASSQWSLETQYF. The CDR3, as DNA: TGTGCCAGCAGCCAATGGTCGTTAGAGACCCAGTACTTC.